This is a list of T cell receptor beta chains from one sample in a study of T-cell reconstitution after alpha-beta-depleted transplantation in children. One entry per CDR3 protein results from TCRdb running MiXCR on the PCR reads. Of 780,000 or so distinct CDR3 sequences listed, less than 20% were seen once; the top ten hold approximately 5%. The sequencing used PBMCs, mostly from graft donor cells, collected 360 days after TCRalphabeta/CD19-depleted stem cell transplant. These receptors originate from a male patient aged 10 to 17 who had a stem cell transplant for acute lymphoblastic leukemia, so the T cells may come from the graft donor. CDR3s include the opening cysteine and the closing phenylalanine or tryptophan. The D gene is left open where the match is weak. The size field is filled for only some rows; it gives once, few, many or a size class.

>TRBD1|TRBJ2-1|.|TRBV24-1
TGTGCCACCGCGCCCGAAGGGGGCAGCCACAATGAGCAGTTCTTC
CATAPEGGSHNEQFF
>.|TRBJ2-2|.|TRBV11-2
TGTGCCAGCAGCCGAGGGGGTAGAACCGGGGAGCTGTTTTTT
CASSRGGRTGELFF
>.|TRBJ2-7|few|TRBV29-1
TGCAGCGTTGAGGGGGTCGGCGGAAGCTACGAGCAGTACTTC
CSVEGVGGSYEQYF
>.|TRBJ1-1|once|TRBV5-1
TGCGCCAGCAGCTTGGGCAGGGCAGCGAACACTGAAGCTTTCTTT
CASSLGRAANTEAFF
>.|TRBJ2-7|.|TRBV24-1
TGTGCCACCAGTGATGGGGGGCGGTACGAGCAGTACTTC
CATSDGGRYEQYF
>TRBD1|TRBJ1-5|.|TRBV6-4
TGTGCCAGCAGCAAAACAGGGGTAGGACAGCCCCAGCATTTT
CASSKTGVGQPQHF
>TRBD1|TRBJ2-1|.|TRBV12-3/TRBV12-4
TGTGCCAGCAGTCCGGGACAGGGGGTATCGGTGCAGTTCTTC
CASSPGQGVSVQFF
>.|TRBJ2-7|few|TRBV20-1
TGCAGTGCTAGAGGGCGATACGAGCAGTACTTC
CSARGRYEQYF
>.|TRBJ2-3|few|TRBV7-3
TGTGCCAGCAGCCCCTTAGCTCGGGTCGATACGCAGTATTTT
CASSPLARVDTQYF
>.|TRBJ2-5|.|TRBV7-9
TGTGCCAGCAGCTTGGGACTTTCTAGGGAGACCCAGTACTTC
CASSLGLSRETQYF
>.|TRBJ2-3|few|TRBV10-3
TGTGCCATGAATCCAGGAGGGCCCGCTCTAGATACGCAGTATTTT
CAMNPGGPALDTQYF
>.|TRBJ2-3|.|TRBV29-1
TGCAGCGTCGACTCCCCCGAGCATACGCAGTATTTT
CSVDSPEHTQYF
>.|TRBJ2-5|many|TRBV7-2
TGTGCCAGCAGCTTAGGGCCAGTCCAAGAGACCCAGTACTTC
CASSLGPVQETQYF
>TRBD1|TRBJ1-4|many|TRBV29-1
TGCAGCGTCCGGGACAGTAATGAAAAACTGTTTTTT
CSVRDSNEKLFF
>.|TRBJ1-6|few|TRBV12-3/TRBV12-4
TGTGCCAGCAGCTATGAAGGGTTAAATTCACCCCTCCACTTT
CASSYEGLNSPLHF
>.|TRBJ2-2|few|TRBV4-1
TGCGCCAGCAGCCTAGGGGGGGGAAGTCTCTCCGGGGAGCTGTTTTTT
CASSLGGGSLSGELFF
>.|TRBJ2-7|.|TRBV3-1
TGTGCCAGCAGCCAACTTGAAAGGGTCTACGAGCAGTACTTC
CASSQLERVYEQYF